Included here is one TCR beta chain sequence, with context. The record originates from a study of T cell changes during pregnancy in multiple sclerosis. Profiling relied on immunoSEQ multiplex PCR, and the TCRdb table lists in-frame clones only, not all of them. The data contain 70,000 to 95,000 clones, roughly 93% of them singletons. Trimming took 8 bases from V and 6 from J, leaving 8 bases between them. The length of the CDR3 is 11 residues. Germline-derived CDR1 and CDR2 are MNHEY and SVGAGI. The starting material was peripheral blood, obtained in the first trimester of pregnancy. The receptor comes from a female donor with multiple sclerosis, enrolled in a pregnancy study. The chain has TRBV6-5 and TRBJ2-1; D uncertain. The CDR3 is CASFSGNEQFF. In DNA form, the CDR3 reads TGTGCCAGCTTTAGTGGCAATGAGCAGTTCTTC.